This T cell receptor beta chain is from a study of OX40 agonist ivuxolimab in advanced cancers. The wider study: A diagnosis of hepatocellular carcinoma, melanoma, renal cell or head and neck cancer was present in dose-escalation patients.

V was pared by 10 bases and J by 6 bases, with 18 bases between. The CDR3 runs to 14 residues. Looked up from germline, CDR1 is SEHNR and CDR2 is FQNEAQ (reference sequence). This clone has a count of ten or more. Its antigen is not known. Study-wide results and caveats: More expanded clones were seen, on average, in CD8+ T cells than in CD4+.

TCRdb keeps only in-frame clones here, not all; method: immunoSEQ multiplex PCR. This table holds about 69,000 clones, 65% to 80% found once. The specimen was CD4+ or CD8+ T cells sorted from blood, collected in a trial of the OX40 agonist ivuxolimab. This sequence was found in an adult with an advanced solid tumor such as melanoma, head and neck, liver or kidney cancer. V usage is TRBV7-9 and J usage is TRBJ2-2, with D perhaps TRBD2 (6 bases). CDR3 loop: CATPGLRGSGELFF. As DNA, the CDR3 is TGTGCCACCCCGGGACTCCGAGGTTCCGGGGAGCTGTTTTTT.